This T cell receptor (beta chain) was profiled in a study of T-cell reconstitution after alpha-beta-depleted transplantation in children. Findings of the study overall: Hyperexpanded clones declined; after one year, newly produced T cells mostly supplied diversity.

The germline CDR1 and CDR2 sequences are LNHNV and YYDKDF (reference sequence). The J segment lost 1 base and the V segment lost 1 base, leaving 5 bases of the junction unmatched. This CDR3 comprises 16 residues. For TCRbeta, the library was prepared with unique molecular identifiers. TCRdb re-derived calls from the PCR reads in MiXCR, one entry per CDR3 protein. The sample consists of about 900,000 distinct CDR3 sequences, 25% to 35% of them appearing once. As concerns this clonotype: Antigen: not known.

V and J are TRBV15 and TRBJ2-7; 9 positions agree with TRBD1. The TCR sequence derives from a boy in the first two years of life who had a stem cell transplant for SCID, so the T cells may come from the graft donor. The sample in question was PBMCs, mostly from graft donor cells, obtained 360 days after TCRalphabeta/CD19-depleted stem cell transplant. The CDR3 sequence: CATSRGLGTGSYEQYF. The CDR3 DNA reads TGTGCCACCAGCAGAGGATTAGGGACAGGGTCCTACGAGCAGTACTTC.